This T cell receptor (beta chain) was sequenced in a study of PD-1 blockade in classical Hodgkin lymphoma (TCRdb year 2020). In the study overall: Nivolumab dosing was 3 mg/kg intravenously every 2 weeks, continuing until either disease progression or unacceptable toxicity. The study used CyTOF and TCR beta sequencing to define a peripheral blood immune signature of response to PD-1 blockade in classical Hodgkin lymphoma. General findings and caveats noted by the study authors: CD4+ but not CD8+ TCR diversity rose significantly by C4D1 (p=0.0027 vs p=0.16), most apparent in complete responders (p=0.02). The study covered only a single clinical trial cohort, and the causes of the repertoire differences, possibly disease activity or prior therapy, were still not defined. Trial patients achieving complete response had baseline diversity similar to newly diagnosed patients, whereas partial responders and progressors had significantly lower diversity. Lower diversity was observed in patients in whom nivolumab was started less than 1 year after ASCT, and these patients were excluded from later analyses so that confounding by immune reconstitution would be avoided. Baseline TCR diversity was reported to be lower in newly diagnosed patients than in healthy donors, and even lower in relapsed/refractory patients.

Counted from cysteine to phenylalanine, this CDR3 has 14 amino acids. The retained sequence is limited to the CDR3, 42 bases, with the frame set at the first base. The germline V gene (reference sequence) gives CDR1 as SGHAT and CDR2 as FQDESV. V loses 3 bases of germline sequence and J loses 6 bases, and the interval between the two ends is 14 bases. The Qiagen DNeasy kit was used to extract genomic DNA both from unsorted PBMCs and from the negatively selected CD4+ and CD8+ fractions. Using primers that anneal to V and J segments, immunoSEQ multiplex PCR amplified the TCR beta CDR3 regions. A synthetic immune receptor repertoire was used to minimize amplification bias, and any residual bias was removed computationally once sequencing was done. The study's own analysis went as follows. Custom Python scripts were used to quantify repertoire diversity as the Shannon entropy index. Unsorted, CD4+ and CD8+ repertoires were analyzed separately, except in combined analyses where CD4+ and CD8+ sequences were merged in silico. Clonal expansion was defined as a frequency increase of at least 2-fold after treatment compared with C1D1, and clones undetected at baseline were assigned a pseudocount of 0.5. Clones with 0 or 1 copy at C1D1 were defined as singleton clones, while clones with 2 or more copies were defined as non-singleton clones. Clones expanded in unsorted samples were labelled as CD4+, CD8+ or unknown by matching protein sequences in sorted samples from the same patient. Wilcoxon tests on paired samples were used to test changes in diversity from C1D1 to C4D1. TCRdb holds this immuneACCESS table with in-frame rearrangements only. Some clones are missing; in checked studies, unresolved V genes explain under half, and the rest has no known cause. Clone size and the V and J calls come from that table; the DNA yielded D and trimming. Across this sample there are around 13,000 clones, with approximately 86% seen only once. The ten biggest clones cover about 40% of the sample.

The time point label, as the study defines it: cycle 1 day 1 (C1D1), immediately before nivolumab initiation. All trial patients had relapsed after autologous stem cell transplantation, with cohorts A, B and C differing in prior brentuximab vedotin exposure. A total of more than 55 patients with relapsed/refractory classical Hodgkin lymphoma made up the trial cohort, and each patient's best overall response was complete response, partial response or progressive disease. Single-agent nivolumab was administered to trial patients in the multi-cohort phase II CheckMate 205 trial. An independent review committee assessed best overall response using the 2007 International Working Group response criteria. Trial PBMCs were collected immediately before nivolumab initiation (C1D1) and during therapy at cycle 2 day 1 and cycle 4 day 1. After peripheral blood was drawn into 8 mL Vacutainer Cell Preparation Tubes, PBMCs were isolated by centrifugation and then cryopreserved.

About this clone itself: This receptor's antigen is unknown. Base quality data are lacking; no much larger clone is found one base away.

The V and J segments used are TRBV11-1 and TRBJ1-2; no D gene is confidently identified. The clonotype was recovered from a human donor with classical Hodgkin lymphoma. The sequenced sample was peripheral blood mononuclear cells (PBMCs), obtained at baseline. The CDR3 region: CASSLPGGPDGYTF. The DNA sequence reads TGTGCCAGCAGCTTGCCGGGAGGCCCCGATGGCTACACCTTC.